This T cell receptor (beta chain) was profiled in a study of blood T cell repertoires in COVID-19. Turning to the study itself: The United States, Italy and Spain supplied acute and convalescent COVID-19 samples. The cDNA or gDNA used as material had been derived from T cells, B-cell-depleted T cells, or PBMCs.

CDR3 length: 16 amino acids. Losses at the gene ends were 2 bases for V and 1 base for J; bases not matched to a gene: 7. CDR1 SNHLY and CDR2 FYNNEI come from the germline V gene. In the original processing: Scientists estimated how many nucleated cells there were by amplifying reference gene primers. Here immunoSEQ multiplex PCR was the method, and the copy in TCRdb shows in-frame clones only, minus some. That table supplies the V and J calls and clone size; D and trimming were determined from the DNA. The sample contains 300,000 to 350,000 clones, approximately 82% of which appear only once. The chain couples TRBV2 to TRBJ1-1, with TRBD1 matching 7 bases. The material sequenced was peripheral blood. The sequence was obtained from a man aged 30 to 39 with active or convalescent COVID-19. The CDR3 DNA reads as TGTGCCAGCAGTGAACGTCGACAGGGCCCGAACACTGAAGCTTTCTTT. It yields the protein CASSERRQGPNTEAFF.